This TCR beta chain originates from a study of cytomegalovirus exposure and HLA in healthy donors. Study information: Unique TCR beta sequences numbering about 100 million came from roughly 180 million T cells in an earlier analysis. The study's findings and limits: Researchers reported that a few CMV-associated chains were confirmed in vitro as CMV antigen-specific. A link between a missense DCLRE1C variant and TCR beta V- and J-gene trimming emerged from a later analysis. TCR association rates varied by HLA locus in a later analysis, with DRB1 highest and HLA-C lowest.

Comments on this clone: What it recognizes is unknown.

The germline gives CDR1 SEHNR, CDR2 FQNEAQ (reference sequence). The CDR3 covers 15 residues. The V segment lost 0 bases and the J segment 5 bases; nucleotides outside the gene matches: 5. The PCR was carried out with 60 Vbeta primers and 13 Jbeta primers. Sequenced by immunoSEQ multiplex PCR; TCRdb stores in-frame clones only, minus some. The sample data list some 120,000 clones. This clonotype was sampled from a man between 25 and 39 years old in good health and CMV-seronegative. V usage is TRBV7-9 and J usage is TRBJ2-7; TRBD1 matches at 9 bases. The source material was PBMCs. The CDR3 is CASSLAGQGYHEQYF. CDR3 nucleotides: TGTGCCAGCAGCTTAGCGGGACAGGGTTATCACGAGCAGTACTTC.